This TCR beta chain is drawn from a study of shared clonotypes between healthy human individuals. Whole-study results and caveats: Lower generation probabilities were found for non-shared clonotypes than for those shared by all four donors.

For this clone: Its antigen remains unknown.

Method: immunoSEQ multiplex PCR; TCRdb's copy keeps in-frame clones and lacks some. The sample lists roughly 2.4 million clones; approximately 94% were seen once. This CDR3 spans 16 amino acids. The rearrangement links TRBV21-1 to TRBJ1-4; the table's D call, TRBD1, was not checked against the DNA. TRBV21-1 is designated a pseudogene. The source material was naive CD4+ T cells sorted from blood. Sample subset: CD45RA+ positively selected. The receptor was isolated from a young man in good health. The CDR3 here is CASSSPGQPTNEKLFF. In DNA form, the CDR3 reads TGTGCCAGCAGCAGCCCGGGACAGCCAACTAATGAAAAACTGTTTTTT.